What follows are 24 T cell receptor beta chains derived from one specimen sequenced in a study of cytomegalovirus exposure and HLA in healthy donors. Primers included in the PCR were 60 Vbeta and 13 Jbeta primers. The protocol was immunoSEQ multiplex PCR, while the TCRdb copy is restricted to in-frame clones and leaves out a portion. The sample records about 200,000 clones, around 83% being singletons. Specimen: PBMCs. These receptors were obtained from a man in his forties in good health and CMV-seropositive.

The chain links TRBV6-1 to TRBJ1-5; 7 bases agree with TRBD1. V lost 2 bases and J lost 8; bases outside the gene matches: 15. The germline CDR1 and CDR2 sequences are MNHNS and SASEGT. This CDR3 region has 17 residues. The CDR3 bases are TGTGCCAGCAGTGAAAGGGGTGGGGCACAGGGGTATAAGCCCCAGCATTTT. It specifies CASSERGGAQGYKPQHF.

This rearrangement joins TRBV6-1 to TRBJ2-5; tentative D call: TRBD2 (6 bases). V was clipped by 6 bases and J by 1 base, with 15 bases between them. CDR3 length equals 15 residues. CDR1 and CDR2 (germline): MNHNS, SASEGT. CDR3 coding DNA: TGTGCCAGCAGAAGGGACTGGGTGTTCCAAGAGACCCAGTACTTC. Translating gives CASRRDWVFQETQYF.

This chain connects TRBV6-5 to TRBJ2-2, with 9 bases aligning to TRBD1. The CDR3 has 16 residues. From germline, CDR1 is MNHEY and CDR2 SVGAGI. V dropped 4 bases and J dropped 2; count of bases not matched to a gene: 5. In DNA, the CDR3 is TGTGCCAGCAGTTCCGGGACAGGGCGCAACACCGGGGAGCTGTTTTTT. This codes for CASSSGTGRNTGELFF.

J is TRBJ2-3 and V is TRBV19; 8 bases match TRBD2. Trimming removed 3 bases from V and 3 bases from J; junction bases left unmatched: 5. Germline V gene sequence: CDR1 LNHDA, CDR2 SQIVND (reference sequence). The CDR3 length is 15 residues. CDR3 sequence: CASSIFAGGTDTQYF. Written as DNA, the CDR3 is TGTGCCAGTAGTATCTTTGCGGGAGGAACAGATACGCAGTATTTT.

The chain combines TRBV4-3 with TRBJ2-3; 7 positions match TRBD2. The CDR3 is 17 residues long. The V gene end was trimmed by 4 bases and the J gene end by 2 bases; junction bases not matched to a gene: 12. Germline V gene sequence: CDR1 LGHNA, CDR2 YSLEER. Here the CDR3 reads CASSPFGGSGTTDTQYF. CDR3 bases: TGCGCCAGCAGCCCCTTCGGGGGAAGCGGGACCACAGATACGCAGTATTTT.

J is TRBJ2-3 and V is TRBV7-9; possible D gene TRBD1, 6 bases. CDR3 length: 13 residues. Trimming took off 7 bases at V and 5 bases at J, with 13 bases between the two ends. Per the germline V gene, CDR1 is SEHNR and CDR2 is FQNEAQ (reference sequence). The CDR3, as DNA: TGTGCCAGCACCCCGTTAGGGGGAGATACGCAGTATTTT. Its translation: CASTPLGGDTQYF.

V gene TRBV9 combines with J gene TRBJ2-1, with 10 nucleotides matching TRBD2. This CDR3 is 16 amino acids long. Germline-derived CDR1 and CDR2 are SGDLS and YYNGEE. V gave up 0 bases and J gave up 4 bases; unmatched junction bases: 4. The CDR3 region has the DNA TGTGCCAGCAGCGTAGTATCTAGCGGGAGTTACAATGAGCAGTTCTTC. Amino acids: CASSVVSSGSYNEQFF. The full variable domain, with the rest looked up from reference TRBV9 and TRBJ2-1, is DSGVTQTPKHLITATGQRVTLRCSPRSGDLSVYWYQQSLDQGLQFLIQYYNGEERAKGNILERFSAQQFPDLHSELNLSSLELGDSALYFCASSVVSSGSYNEQFFGPGTRLTVL.

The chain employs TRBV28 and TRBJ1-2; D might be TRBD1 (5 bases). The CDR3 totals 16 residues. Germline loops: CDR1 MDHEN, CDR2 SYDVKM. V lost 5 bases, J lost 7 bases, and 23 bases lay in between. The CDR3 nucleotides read TGTGCCAGCAGTCCTGGAGGGGATACCGGGGAGCGTGGCTACACCTTC. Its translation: CASSPGGDTGERGYTF.

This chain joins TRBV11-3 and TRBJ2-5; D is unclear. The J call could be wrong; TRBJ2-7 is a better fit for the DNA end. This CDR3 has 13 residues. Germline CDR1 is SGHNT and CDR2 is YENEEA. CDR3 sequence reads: CASSLRGNYEQYF. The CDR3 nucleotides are TGTGCCAGCAGCTTAAGAGGAAACTACGAGCAGTACTTC.

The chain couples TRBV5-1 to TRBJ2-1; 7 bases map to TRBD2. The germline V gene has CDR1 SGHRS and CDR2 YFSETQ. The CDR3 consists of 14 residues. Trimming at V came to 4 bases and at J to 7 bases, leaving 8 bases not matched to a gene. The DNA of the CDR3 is TGCGCCAGCAGCGTGCGGGAGCCACGGAATGAGCAGTTCTTC. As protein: CASSVREPRNEQFF.

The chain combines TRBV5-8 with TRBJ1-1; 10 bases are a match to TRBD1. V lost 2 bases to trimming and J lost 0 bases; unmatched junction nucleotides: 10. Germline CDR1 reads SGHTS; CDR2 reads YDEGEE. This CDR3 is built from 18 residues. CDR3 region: CASSLITRTGGMNTEAFF. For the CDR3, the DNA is TGTGCCAGCAGCTTAATAACACGGACAGGGGGGATGAACACTGAAGCTTTCTTT.

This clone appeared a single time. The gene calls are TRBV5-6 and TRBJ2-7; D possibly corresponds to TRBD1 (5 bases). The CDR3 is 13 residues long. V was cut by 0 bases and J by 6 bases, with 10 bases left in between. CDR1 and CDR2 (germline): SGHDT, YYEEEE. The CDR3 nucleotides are TGTGCCAGCAGCTTGGGTAGGGGAAGCGAGCAGTACTTC. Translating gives CASSLGRGSEQYF.

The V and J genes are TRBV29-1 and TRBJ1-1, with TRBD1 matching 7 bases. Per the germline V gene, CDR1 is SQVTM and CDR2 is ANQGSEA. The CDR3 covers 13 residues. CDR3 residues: CRIDRAGGTEAFF. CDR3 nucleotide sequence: TGCAGGATCGACAGGGCGGGCGGCACTGAAGCTTTCTTT.

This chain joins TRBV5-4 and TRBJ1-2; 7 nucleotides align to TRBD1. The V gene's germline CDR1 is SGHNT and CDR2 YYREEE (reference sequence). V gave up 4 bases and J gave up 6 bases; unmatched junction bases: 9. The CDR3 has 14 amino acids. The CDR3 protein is CASSDGGTANGYTF. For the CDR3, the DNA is TGTGCCAGCAGCGACGGCGGGACAGCCAATGGCTACACCTTC.

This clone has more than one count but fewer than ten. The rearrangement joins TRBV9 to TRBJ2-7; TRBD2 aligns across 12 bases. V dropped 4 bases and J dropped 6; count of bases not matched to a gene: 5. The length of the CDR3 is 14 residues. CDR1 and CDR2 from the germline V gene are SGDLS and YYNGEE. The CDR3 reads CASSPRLAGAEQYF. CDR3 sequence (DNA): TGTGCCAGCAGCCCGCGACTAGCGGGAGCCGAGCAGTACTTC.

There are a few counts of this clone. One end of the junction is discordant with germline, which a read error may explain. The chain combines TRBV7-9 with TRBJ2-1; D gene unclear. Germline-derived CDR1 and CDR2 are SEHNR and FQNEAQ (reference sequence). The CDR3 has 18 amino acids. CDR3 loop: CSSSSLVGARPGYNEQFF. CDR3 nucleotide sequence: TGTTCCAGCAGCTCCCTGGTCGGTGCTAGGCCGGGTTACAATGAGCAGTTCTTC.

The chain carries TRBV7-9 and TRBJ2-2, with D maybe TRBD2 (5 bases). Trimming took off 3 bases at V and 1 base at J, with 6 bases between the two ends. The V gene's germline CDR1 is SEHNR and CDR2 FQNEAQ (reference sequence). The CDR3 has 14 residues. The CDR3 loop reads CASSFGGNTGELFF. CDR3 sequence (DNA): TGTGCCAGCAGCTTTGGAGGGAACACCGGGGAGCTGTTTTTT.

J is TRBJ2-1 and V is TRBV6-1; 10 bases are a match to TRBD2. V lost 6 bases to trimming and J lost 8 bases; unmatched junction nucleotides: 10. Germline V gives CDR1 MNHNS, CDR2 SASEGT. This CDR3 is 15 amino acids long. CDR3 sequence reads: CASRLGSGRVDEQFF. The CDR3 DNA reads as TGTGCCAGCAGGCTGGGGAGCGGGAGGGTGGATGAGCAGTTCTTC.

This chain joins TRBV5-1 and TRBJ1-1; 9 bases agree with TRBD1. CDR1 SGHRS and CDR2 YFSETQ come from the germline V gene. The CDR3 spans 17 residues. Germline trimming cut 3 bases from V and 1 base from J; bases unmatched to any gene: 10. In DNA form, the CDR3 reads TGCGCCAGCAGCTCAGGTCTACAGGGGGCATCGAACACTGAAGCTTTCTTT. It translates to CASSSGLQGASNTEAFF. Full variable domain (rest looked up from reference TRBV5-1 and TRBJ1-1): KAGVTQTPRYLIKTRGQQVTLSCSPISGHRSVSWYQQTPGQGLQFLFEYFSETQRNKGNFPGRFSGRQFSNSRSEMNVSTLELGDSALYLCASSSGLQGASNTEAFFGQGTRLTVV.

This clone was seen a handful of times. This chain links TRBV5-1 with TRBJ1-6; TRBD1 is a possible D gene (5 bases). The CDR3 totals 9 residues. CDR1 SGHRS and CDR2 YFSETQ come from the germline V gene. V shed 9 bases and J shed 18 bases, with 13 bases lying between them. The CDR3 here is CATIDRSHF. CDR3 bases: TGCGCCACCATCGACAGAAGCCACTTT.

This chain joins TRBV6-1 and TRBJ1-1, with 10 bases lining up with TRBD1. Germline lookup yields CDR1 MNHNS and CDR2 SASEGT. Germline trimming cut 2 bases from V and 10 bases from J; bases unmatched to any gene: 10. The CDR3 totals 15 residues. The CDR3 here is CASSERGDRGPSAFF. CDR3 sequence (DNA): TGTGCCAGCAGTGAACGGGGGGACAGGGGACCTTCAGCTTTCTTT.

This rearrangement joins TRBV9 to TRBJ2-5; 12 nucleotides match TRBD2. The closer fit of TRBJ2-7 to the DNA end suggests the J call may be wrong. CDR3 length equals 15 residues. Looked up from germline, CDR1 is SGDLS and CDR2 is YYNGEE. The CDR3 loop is CASSAKGLAGNEQYF. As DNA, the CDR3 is TGTGCCAGCAGCGCCAAGGGACTAGCGGGCAACGAGCAGTACTTC.

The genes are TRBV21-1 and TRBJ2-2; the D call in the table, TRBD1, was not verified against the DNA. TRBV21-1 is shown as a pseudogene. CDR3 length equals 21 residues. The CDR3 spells CASSKGQIKKPGTGMTGELFF. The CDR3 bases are TGTGCCAGCAGCAAGGGTCAAATTAAAAAACCCGGGACAGGGATGACCGGGGAGCTGTTTTTT.

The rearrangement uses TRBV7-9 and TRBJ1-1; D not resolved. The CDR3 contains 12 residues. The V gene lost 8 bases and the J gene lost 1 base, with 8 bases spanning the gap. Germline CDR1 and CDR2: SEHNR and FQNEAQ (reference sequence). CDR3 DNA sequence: TGTGCCAGCCGATACGGGAACACTGAAGCTTTCTTT. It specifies CASRYGNTEAFF.